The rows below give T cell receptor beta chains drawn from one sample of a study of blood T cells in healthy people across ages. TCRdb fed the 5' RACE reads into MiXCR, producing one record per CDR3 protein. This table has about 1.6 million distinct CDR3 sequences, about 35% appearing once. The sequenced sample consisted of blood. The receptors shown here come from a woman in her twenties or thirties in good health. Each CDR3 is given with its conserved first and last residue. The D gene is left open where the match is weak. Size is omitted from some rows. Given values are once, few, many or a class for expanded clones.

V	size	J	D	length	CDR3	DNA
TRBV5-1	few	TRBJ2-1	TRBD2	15	CASSLVVAGGPEQFF	TGCGCCAGCAGCTTGGTGGTAGCGGGGGGGCCTGAGCAGTTCTTC
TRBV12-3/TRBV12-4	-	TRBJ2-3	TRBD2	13	CASIRGGLYTQYF	TGTGCCAGCATCCGGGGGGGTTTGTATACGCAGTATTTT
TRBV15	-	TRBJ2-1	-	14	CATSRVVNYNEQFF	TGTGCCACCAGCAGAGTGGTGAACTACAATGAGCAGTTCTTC
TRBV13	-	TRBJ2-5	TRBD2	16	CASSNPVLAGFNEQYF	TGTGCCAGCAGCAACCCCGTACTAGCGGGGTTCAATGAGCAGTACTTC
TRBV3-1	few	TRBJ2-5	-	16	CASSHLGGGVQETQYF	TGTGCCAGCAGCCACCTGGGAGGGGGGGTTCAAGAGACCCAGTACTTC
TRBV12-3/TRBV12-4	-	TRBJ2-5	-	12	CASSTAPETQYF	TGTGCCAGCAGCACCGCGCCGGAGACCCAGTACTTC
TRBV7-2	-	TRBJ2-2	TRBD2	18	CASSFPRGGPPNTGERFF	TGTGCCAGCAGTTTTCCCCGGGGGGGGCCCCCGAACACCGGGGAGCGGTTTTTT
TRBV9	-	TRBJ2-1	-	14	CASSVEGVGNEQFF	TGTGCCAGCAGCGTAGAAGGGGTAGGCAATGAGCAGTTCTTC
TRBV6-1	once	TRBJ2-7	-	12	CASTLQDYEQYF	TGTGCCAGCACCTTACAGGATTACGAGCAGTACTTC
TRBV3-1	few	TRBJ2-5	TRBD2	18	CASSQAGTSGKRQETQYF	TGTGCCAGCAGCCAAGCGGGGACTAGCGGTAAACGTCAAGAGACCCAGTACTTC
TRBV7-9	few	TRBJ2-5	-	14	CASSLDSGTWRQYF	TGTGCCAGCAGCTTAGACAGTGGGACCTGGCGGCAGTACTTC
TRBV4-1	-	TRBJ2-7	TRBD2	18	CASSPRRFGREDLSEQYF	TGCGCCAGCAGCCCGCGCCGGTTCGGGCGGGAGGATCTAAGCGAGCAGTACTTC
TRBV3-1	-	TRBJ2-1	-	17	CASSHSPPSVSYNEQFF	TGTGCCAGCAGCCACTCCCCGCCTAGCGTCTCCTACAATGAGCAGTTCTTC
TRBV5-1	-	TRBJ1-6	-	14	CASSLDSYNSPLHF	TGCGCCAGCAGCTTGGACAGCTATAATTCACCCCTCCACTTT
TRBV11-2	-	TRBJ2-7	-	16	CASTTSWTVHVHEQYF	TGTGCCAGCACCACATCATGGACAGTACACGTCCACGAGCAGTACTTC
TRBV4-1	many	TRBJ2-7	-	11	CASRGAGEQYF	TGCGCCAGCCGGGGGGCGGGGGAGCAGTACTTC
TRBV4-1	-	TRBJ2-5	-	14	CASSQEWRQETQYF	TGCGCCAGCAGCCAAGAATGGCGCCAAGAGACCCAGTACTTC
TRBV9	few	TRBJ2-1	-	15	CASSPGHPVGDEQFF	TGTGCCAGCAGCCCGGGACATCCGGTGGGCGATGAGCAGTTCTTC
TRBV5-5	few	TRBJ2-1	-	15	CASSLWKGKYNEQFF	TGTGCCAGCAGCTTGTGGAAGGGGAAATACAATGAGCAGTTCTTC
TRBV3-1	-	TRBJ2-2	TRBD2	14	CACSQDSGTGELFF	TGTGCCTGCAGCCAAGATAGCGGGACCGGGGAGCTGTTTTTT
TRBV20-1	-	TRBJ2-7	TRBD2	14	CSANSGTAAYEQYF	TGCAGTGCTAATAGCGGGACTGCCGCCTACGAGCAGTACTTC
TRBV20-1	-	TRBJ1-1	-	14	CSARDQSLNTEAFF	TGCAGTGCTAGAGATCAGTCCTTGAACACTGAAGCTTTCTTT
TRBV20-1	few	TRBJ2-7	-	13	CSAPTRVLYEQYF	TGCAGTGCCCCCACCAGGGTACTCTACGAGCAGTACTTC
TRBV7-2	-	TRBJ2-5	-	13	CASSSDLGGTQYF	TGTGCCAGCAGCTCGGACCTCGGGGGGACCCAGTACTTC
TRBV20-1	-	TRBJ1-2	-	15	CSARPLPAANYGYTF	TGCAGTGCTAGGCCACTACCGGCGGCTAACTATGGCTACACCTTC
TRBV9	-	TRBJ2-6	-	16	CASSWDNNSGANVLTF	TGTGCCAGCAGCTGGGACAACAACTCTGGGGCCAACGTCCTGACTTTC
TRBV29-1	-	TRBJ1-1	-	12	CSVGRSNTEAFF	TGCAGCGTTGGTCGCAGTAACACTGAAGCTTTCTTT
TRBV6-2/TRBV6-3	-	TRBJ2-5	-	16	CASSYWDRSGGETQYF	TGTGCCAGCAGTTATTGGGATCGGTCCGGGGGAGAGACCCAGTACTTC
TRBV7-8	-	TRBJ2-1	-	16	CASSRAGSPLYNEQFF	TGTGCCAGCAGCAGAGCAGGGTCCCCCCTCTACAATGAGCAGTTCTTC
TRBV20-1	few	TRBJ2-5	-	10	CSPYRETQYF	TGCAGTCCCTACCGCGAGACCCAGTACTTC
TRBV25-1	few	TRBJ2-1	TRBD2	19	CASSESGVSLQRGFREQFF	TGTGCCAGCAGTGAATCGGGTGTGTCTTTACAGCGGGGATTCCGTGAGCAGTTCTTC
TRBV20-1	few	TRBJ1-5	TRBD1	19	CSATPYRGGVSYSNQPQHF	TGCAGTGCTACCCCCTACAGGGGAGGGGTCAGTTATAGCAATCAGCCCCAGCATTTT
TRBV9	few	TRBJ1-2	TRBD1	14	CASSADRGNYGYTF	TGTGCCAGCAGCGCCGACAGGGGAAACTATGGCTACACCTTC
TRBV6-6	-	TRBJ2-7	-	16	CASSYLSRGPSYEQYF	TGTGCCAGCAGTTACCTTAGCCGGGGCCCCTCCTACGAGCAGTACTTC
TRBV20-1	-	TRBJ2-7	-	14	CSARHAGLYNEQYF	TGCAGTGCTAGACATGCGGGGTTATACAATGAGCAGTACTTC
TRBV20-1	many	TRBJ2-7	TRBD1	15	CSARGPGQQDYEQYF	TGCAGTGCTAGAGGGCCGGGACAGCAGGACTACGAGCAGTACTTC
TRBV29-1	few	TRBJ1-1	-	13	CSVRRGANTEAFF	TGCAGCGTCAGACGGGGGGCGAACACTGAAGCTTTCTTT
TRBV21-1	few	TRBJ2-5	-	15	CASSKGAGNQETQYF	TGTGCCAGCAGCAAAGGTGCAGGGAACCAAGAGACCCAGTACTTC
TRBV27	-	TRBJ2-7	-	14	CASKGVKGPYEQYF	TGTGCCAGCAAAGGGGTCAAGGGGCCCTACGAGCAGTACTTC
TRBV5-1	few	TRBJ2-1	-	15	CASSLARGSVYEQFF	TGCGCCAGCAGCTTGGCCAGGGGTTCGGTCTATGAGCAGTTCTTC
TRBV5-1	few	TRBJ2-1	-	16	CASSFTPGKEYNEQFF	TGCGCCAGCAGCTTCACCCCCGGGAAAGAATACAATGAGCAGTTCTTC
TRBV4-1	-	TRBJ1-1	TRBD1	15	CASSQGGQSYTEAFF	TGCGCCAGCAGCCAAGGGGGACAGAGTTACACTGAAGCTTTCTTT
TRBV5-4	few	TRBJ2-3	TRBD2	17	CASTLGGSGRRGDTQYF	TGTGCCAGCACTCTAGGGGGTAGCGGGAGGCGTGGAGATACGCAGTATTTT
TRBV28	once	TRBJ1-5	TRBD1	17	CASSSLDRGRRDQPQHF	TGTGCCAGCAGTTCGTTAGACAGGGGGCGCAGAGATCAGCCCCAGCATTTT
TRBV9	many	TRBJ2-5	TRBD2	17	CASSPKAGATLQETQYF	TGTGCCAGCAGCCCTAAAGCGGGGGCTACGCTACAAGAGACCCAGTACTTC
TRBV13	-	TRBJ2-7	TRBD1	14	CASSTATGWYEQYF	TGTGCCAGCAGCACGGCGACAGGGTGGTACGAGCAGTACTTC
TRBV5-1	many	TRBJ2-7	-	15	CASSPRAGRAYEQYF	TGCGCCAGCAGCCCCCGGGCCGGACGAGCCTACGAGCAGTACTTC
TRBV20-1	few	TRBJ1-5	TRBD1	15	CSATGTGKVGQPQHF	TGCAGTGCTACCGGGACAGGGAAGGTCGGTCAGCCCCAGCATTTT